These T cell receptor beta chains were read from a single sample in a study of T cell responses to AZD1222 COVID-19 vaccine. TCRdb keeps only in-frame clones here, not all; method: immunoSEQ multiplex PCR. Of some 87,000 clones listed, 90% to 95% are singletons. This sample comprised peripheral blood, obtained on day 0 of MenACWY control vaccination. Source of these receptors: an adult in good health. Both conserved end residues are part of each CDR3. D genes are given only for firm matches. The size field is filled for only some rows; it gives once, few, many or a size class.

>TRBD1|TRBV6-4|TRBJ1-2|NA
CASSDGTVEANYGYTF
TGTGCCAGCAGTGACGGGACAGTGGAAGCTAACTATGGCTACACCTTC
>NA|TRBV7-2|TRBJ2-1|NA
CASSFYHDNEQFF
TGTGCCAGCAGCTTCTACCACGACAATGAGCAGTTCTTC
>NA|TRBV18|TRBJ1-2|once
CASSPGTDGGYTF
TGTGCCAGCTCACCAGGAACAGATGGGGGCTACACCTTC
>NA|TRBV9|TRBJ1-6|NA
CASSVGSLNSPLHF
TGTGCCAGCAGCGTTGGCAGCCTAAATTCACCCCTCCACTTT
>NA|TRBV28|TRBJ2-7|NA
CASSYQRGEQYF
TGTGCCAGCAGTTATCAGAGGGGGGAGCAGTACTTC
>NA|TRBV5-1|TRBJ2-7|NA
CASSLIVRGYEQYF
TGCGCCAGCAGCTTGATTGTGCGGGGCTACGAGCAGTACTTC
>TRBD1|TRBV7-2|TRBJ1-2|NA
CASSGQGLLGYTF
TGTGCCAGCAGCGGACAGGGACTCCTAGGCTACACCTTC
>TRBD1|TRBV27|TRBJ1-1|NA
CASGSGGGYDEAFF
TGTGCCAGCGGCTCAGGGGGCGGTTATGATGAAGCTTTCTTT
>NA|TRBV28|TRBJ1-6|NA
CASFLQDSPLHF
TGTGCCAGCTTTTTACAGGATTCACCCCTCCACTTT
>NA|TRBV5-4|TRBJ2-3|NA
CASSLRTGLSTDTQYF
TGTGCCAGCAGCTTGCGAACAGGGCTTAGCACAGATACGCAGTATTTT
>NA|TRBV6-5|TRBJ2-7|NA
CASSYSYWATYEQYF
TGTGCCAGCAGTTACTCATACTGGGCAACCTACGAGCAGTACTTC
>NA|TRBV6-6|TRBJ1-1|NA
CASSPSLGREAFF
TGTGCCAGCAGTCCGTCGCTGGGCAGGGAAGCTTTCTTT
>NA|TRBV5-1|TRBJ1-4|NA
CASSVDGLNEKLFF
TGCGCCAGCAGCGTGGACGGTCTTAATGAAAAACTGTTTTTT
>NA|TRBV7-9|TRBJ1-4|NA
CASSLGGLGTNEKLFF
TGTGCCAGCAGCTTAGGAGGCCTTGGGACTAATGAAAAACTGTTTTTT
>NA|TRBV7-3|TRBJ2-3|NA
CASSPGGSDTQYF
TGTGCCAGCAGCCCCGGAGGGTCAGATACGCAGTATTTT
>TRBD1|TRBV28|TRBJ1-4|NA
CASIGTGLFEKLFF
TGTGCCAGCATCGGGACAGGGTTATTTGAAAAACTGTTTTTT
>NA|TRBV6-5|TRBJ2-7|NA
CASEGNSYEQYF
TGTGCCAGCGAGGGGAACTCCTACGAGCAGTACTTC
>NA|TRBV6-5|TRBJ1-1|once
CASSDPVNLNTEAFF
TGTGCCAGCAGCGATCCGGTTAATTTGAACACTGAAGCTTTCTTT
>TRBD2|TRBV2|TRBJ2-1|NA
CASNGLAGEAEQFF
TGTGCCAGCAATGGCCTAGCGGGAGAGGCTGAGCAGTTCTTC
>NA|TRBV28|TRBJ1-1|NA
CASQKLENTEAFF
TGTGCCAGCCAGAAGCTGGAGAACACTGAAGCTTTCTTT
>NA|TRBV4-1|TRBJ2-7|NA
CASSQDGAYEQYF
TGCGCCAGCAGCCAAGATGGGGCCTACGAGCAGTACTTC
>TRBD1|TRBV27|TRBJ1-2|NA
CASRPSGTGGGYTF
TGTGCCAGCAGACCTTCCGGGACAGGGGGCGGCTACACCTTC
>TRBD2|TRBV5-4|TRBJ2-5|NA
CASSFRVAGGGETQYF
TGTGCCAGCAGCTTTCGGGTAGCGGGAGGAGGAGAGACCCAGTACTTC
>NA|TRBV3-1/TRBV3-2|TRBJ1-5|NA
CASRQTGCNSNQPQHF
TGTGCCAGCAGACAGACAGGCTGCAATAGCAATCAGCCCCAGCATTTT
>TRBD2|TRBV11-2|TRBJ2-7|NA
CASSLVTSWDEQYF
TGTGCCAGCAGCTTAGTGACTAGCTGGGACGAGCAGTACTTC
>NA|TRBV7-3|TRBJ2-3|NA
CASSPGRSTDTQYF
TGTGCCAGCAGCCCAGGACGGAGCACAGATACGCAGTATTTT
>NA|TRBV19|TRBJ1-2|NA
CASSRDTNYGYIF
TGTGCCAGCAGCCGGGACACTAACTATGGCTACATCTTC